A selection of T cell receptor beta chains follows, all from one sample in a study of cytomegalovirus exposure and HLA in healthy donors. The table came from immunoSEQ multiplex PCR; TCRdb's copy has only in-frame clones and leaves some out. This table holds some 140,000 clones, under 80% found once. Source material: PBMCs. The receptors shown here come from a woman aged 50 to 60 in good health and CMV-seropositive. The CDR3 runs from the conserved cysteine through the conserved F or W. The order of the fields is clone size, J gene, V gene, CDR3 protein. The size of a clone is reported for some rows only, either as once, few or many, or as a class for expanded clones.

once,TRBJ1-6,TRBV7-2,CASSPRSDRGSYNSPLHF
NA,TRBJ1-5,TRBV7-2,CASSPPGFSNQPQHF
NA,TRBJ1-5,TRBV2,CASSDRGNQPQHF
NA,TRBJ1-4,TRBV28,CASSSTGRINEKLFF
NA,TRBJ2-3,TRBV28,CASRERPTDTQYF
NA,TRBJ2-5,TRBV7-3,CASREGRQETQYF
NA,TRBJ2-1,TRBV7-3,CASSLSLWRDRDYNEQFF
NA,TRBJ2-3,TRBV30,CAWVTGSTDTQYF
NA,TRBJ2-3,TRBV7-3,CASSLTGPTDTQYF
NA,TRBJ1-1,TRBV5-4,CASSGTGLNTEAFF
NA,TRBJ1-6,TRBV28,CASEIGVSYNSPLHF
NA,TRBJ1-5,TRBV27,CASSLFGGGQPQHF
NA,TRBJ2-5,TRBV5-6,CASSGLAWETQYF
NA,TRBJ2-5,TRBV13,CASSLGAVQETQYF
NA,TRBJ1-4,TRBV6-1,CATLGTPINEKLFF
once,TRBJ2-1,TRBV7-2,CASSLDRYNEQFF
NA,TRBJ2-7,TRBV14,CASSQVAGQWEQYF
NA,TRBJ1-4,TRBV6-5,CASSSDYNHNEKLFF
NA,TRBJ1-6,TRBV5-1,CASSFGQAGVQTSPLHF
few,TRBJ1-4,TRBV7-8,CASSLRPGVTNEKLFF
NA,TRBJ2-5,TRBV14,CASSQEVAGIGTQYF
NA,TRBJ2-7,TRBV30,CAWTSGQGARGYEQYF
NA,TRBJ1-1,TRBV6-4,CASSEQGGFDTEAFF
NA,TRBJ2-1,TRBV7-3,CASSRAGQGTYNEQFF
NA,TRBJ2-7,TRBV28,CASSLLASGGPSF
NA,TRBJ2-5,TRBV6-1,CASSETGVRQETQYF
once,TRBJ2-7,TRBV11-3,CASSSTMGQGSEQYF
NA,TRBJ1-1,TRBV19,CASSGQGVNTEAFF
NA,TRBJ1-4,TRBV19,CASGNRGQTNEKLFF
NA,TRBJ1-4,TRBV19,CASSIVQGAGNEKLFF
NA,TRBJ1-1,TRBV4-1,CASSRQGIGNTEAFF
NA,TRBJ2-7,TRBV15,CATSREGQGYEQYF
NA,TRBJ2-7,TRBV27,CASSLGIDYEQYF
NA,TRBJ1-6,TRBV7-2,CASSLDREYSPLHF
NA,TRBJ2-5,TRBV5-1,CASSLGTTRGGSQETQYF
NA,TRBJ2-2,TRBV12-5,CASGLRAGGHQDGELFF
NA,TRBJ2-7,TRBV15,CATSRGGTTYEQYF